Listed below are T cell receptor beta chains from one sample, sequenced in a study of PD-L1 blockade in urothelial cancer. The table came from immunoSEQ multiplex PCR; TCRdb's copy has only in-frame clones and leaves some out. The sample gives around 80,000 clones, around 93% of which show up once; roughly 0.9% is in the top ten. The sequencing used PBMCs, collected around atezolizumab (anti-PD-L1) treatment. Source of these receptors: a woman of 80 years or more with urothelial cancer. The CDR3 runs from the conserved cysteine through the conserved F or W. A D gene is named only where the DNA matches it firmly. Clone size, where shown, is once, few, many, or a class for clones that have expanded.

clone_size: -
j_call: TRBJ1-1
d_call: -
v_call: TRBV5-8
cdr3_nt: TGTGCCAGCAAACCGGAGTGGCGTTTGAACACTGAAGCTTTCTTT
cdr3_aa: CASKPEWRLNTEAFF

clone_size: -
j_call: TRBJ2-3
d_call: TRBD2
v_call: TRBV9
cdr3_nt: TGTGCCAGCAGCGTATCCCCGCGGGGGGAAGATACGCAGTATTTT
cdr3_aa: CASSVSPRGEDTQYF

clone_size: -
j_call: TRBJ2-2
d_call: TRBD1
v_call: TRBV18
cdr3_nt: TGTGCCAGCTCACCCACGGGACAGCCCGCGAGGGCCGGGGAGCTGTTTTTT
cdr3_aa: CASSPTGQPARAGELFF

clone_size: -
j_call: TRBJ2-5
d_call: -
v_call: TRBV21-1
cdr3_nt: TGTGCCAGCAGCGCGTCGAGTCGTCTAGCGGGAAGAGAGACCCAGTACTTC
cdr3_aa: CASSASSRLAGRETQYF

clone_size: few
j_call: TRBJ2-1
d_call: TRBD2
v_call: TRBV15
cdr3_nt: TGTGCCACCAGCACTTCAGCGGGAGGGTACAATGAGCAGTTCTTC
cdr3_aa: CATSTSAGGYNEQFF

clone_size: -
j_call: TRBJ1-1
d_call: -
v_call: TRBV6-5
cdr3_nt: TGTGCCAGCAGTCAACAGGGTGGGAACACTGAAGCTTTCTTT
cdr3_aa: CASSQQGGNTEAFF

clone_size: -
j_call: TRBJ2-7
d_call: -
v_call: TRBV28
cdr3_nt: TGTGCCAGCAGTTTATATCAGGGGCTCTCGGGCGAGCAGTACTTC
cdr3_aa: CASSLYQGLSGEQYF

clone_size: -
j_call: TRBJ2-1
d_call: -
v_call: TRBV19
cdr3_nt: TGTGCCAGTAGTATAGGTGCGGCCTACAATGAGCAGTTCTTC
cdr3_aa: CASSIGAAYNEQFF

clone_size: -
j_call: TRBJ1-4
d_call: -
v_call: TRBV2
cdr3_nt: TGTGCCAGCAGTGGTAATAGCGAAAAACTGTTTTTT
cdr3_aa: CASSGNSEKLFF

clone_size: -
j_call: TRBJ2-5
d_call: TRBD1
v_call: TRBV10-3
cdr3_nt: TGTGCCACCCATGAGGGGGCGCGGAAAGAGACCCAGTACTTC
cdr3_aa: CATHEGARKETQYF

clone_size: -
j_call: TRBJ2-7
d_call: TRBD2
v_call: TRBV5-4
cdr3_nt: TGTGCCAGCAGCGCAACTAGCGGGCCTACCTACGAGCAGTACTTC
cdr3_aa: CASSATSGPTYEQYF

clone_size: -
j_call: TRBJ1-5
d_call: TRBD1
v_call: TRBV15
cdr3_nt: TGTGCCACCAGCAGAGGGGGGACAGTCCCAAATCAGCCCCAGCATTTT
cdr3_aa: CATSRGGTVPNQPQHF

clone_size: -
j_call: TRBJ2-2
d_call: -
v_call: TRBV19
cdr3_nt: TGTGCCAGTAGTAGGGACACGAACACCGGGGAGCTGTTTTTT
cdr3_aa: CASSRDTNTGELFF

clone_size: -
j_call: TRBJ2-4
d_call: TRBD2
v_call: TRBV27
cdr3_nt: TGTGCCAGCAGTTTATCCAGCGGGAGGCCCAAAAACATTCAGTACTTC
cdr3_aa: CASSLSSGRPKNIQYF

clone_size: -
j_call: TRBJ1-4
d_call: -
v_call: TRBV30
cdr3_nt: TGTGCCTTTGACAGGAGTTCACCTAATGAAAAACTGTTTTTT
cdr3_aa: CAFDRSSPNEKLFF

clone_size: -
j_call: TRBJ2-2
d_call: TRBD1
v_call: TRBV5-1
cdr3_nt: TGCGCCAGCAGCATTACCGGGACAGGGCTCACCGGGGAGCTGTTTTTT
cdr3_aa: CASSITGTGLTGELFF

clone_size: -
j_call: TRBJ1-1
d_call: -
v_call: TRBV5-5
cdr3_nt: TGTGCCAGCAGGATGTCGGGTAAAGACACTGAAGCTTTCTTT
cdr3_aa: CASRMSGKDTEAFF

clone_size: -
j_call: TRBJ1-2
d_call: -
v_call: TRBV9
cdr3_nt: TGTGCCAGCAGCGACACCGGGGGGCATGGCTACACCTTC
cdr3_aa: CASSDTGGHGYTF

clone_size: -
j_call: TRBJ2-5
d_call: -
v_call: TRBV2
cdr3_nt: TGTGCCAGCCGCTTTCTACAGGGACAAGAGACCCAGTACTTC
cdr3_aa: CASRFLQGQETQYF

clone_size: -
j_call: TRBJ2-1
d_call: TRBD2
v_call: TRBV6-1
cdr3_nt: TGTGCCAGCCTCATAGCGGGACGTGGTGAGCAGTTCTTC
cdr3_aa: CASLIAGRGEQFF

clone_size: -
j_call: TRBJ1-3
d_call: -
v_call: TRBV14
cdr3_nt: TGTGCCAGCAGCGACTACTCTGGAAACACCATATATTTT
cdr3_aa: CASSDYSGNTIYF

clone_size: -
j_call: TRBJ2-2
d_call: TRBD1
v_call: TRBV5-1
cdr3_nt: TGCGCCAGCAGCGCGGGACAGGGGAGCACCGGGGAGCTGTTTTTT
cdr3_aa: CASSAGQGSTGELFF

clone_size: -
j_call: TRBJ1-5
d_call: TRBD1
v_call: TRBV19
cdr3_nt: TGTGCCAGTAGTAGAGGGGACAGGGGGCAAGGGCAGCCCCAGCATTTT
cdr3_aa: CASSRGDRGQGQPQHF

clone_size: -
j_call: TRBJ2-1
d_call: -
v_call: TRBV6-5
cdr3_nt: TGTGCCAGCAGCAACAACTACCATCAGCAGTTCTTC
cdr3_aa: CASSNNYHQQFF

clone_size: -
j_call: TRBJ1-2
d_call: -
v_call: TRBV7-9
cdr3_nt: TGTGCCACCTCTCCGAGACAAGGCGAGTCCCGCGGGGGCTACACCTTC
cdr3_aa: CATSPRQGESRGGYTF

clone_size: -
j_call: TRBJ2-1
d_call: TRBD2
v_call: TRBV19
cdr3_nt: TGTGCCAGTATCCAGAGCGGGGGGAACAATGAGCAGTTCTTC
cdr3_aa: CASIQSGGNNEQFF

clone_size: -
j_call: TRBJ1-1
d_call: -
v_call: TRBV11-1
cdr3_nt: TGTGCCAGCAGCTTAGCTGCGGGTACTGAAGCTTTCTTT
cdr3_aa: CASSLAAGTEAFF

clone_size: -
j_call: TRBJ2-3
d_call: TRBD2
v_call: TRBV5-6
cdr3_nt: TGTGCCAGCAGCCCCCGGGGGCTAGCGGGGGCCACAGATACGCAGTATTTT
cdr3_aa: CASSPRGLAGATDTQYF

clone_size: -
j_call: TRBJ1-2
d_call: TRBD1
v_call: TRBV30
cdr3_nt: TGTGCCTGGAGTTTAGGGGGCAGGACCAACTATGGCTACACCTTC
cdr3_aa: CAWSLGGRTNYGYTF

clone_size: -
j_call: TRBJ2-1
d_call: TRBD2
v_call: TRBV7-2
cdr3_nt: TGTGCCAGCAGCACAAGCGCGGGGGTTGAGCAGTTCTTC
cdr3_aa: CASSTSAGVEQFF

clone_size: -
j_call: TRBJ2-7
d_call: TRBD1
v_call: TRBV27
cdr3_nt: TGTGCCAGCAGGACGAACCGGGACAGCCGGCTCGAGCAGTACTTC
cdr3_aa: CASRTNRDSRLEQYF

clone_size: once
j_call: TRBJ2-5
d_call: -
v_call: TRBV14
cdr3_nt: TGTGCCAGCAGCCAAGACAGGGGAGAGACCCAGTACTTC
cdr3_aa: CASSQDRGETQYF

clone_size: -
j_call: TRBJ2-1
d_call: TRBD1
v_call: TRBV7-3
cdr3_nt: TGTGCCAGCAGCCCAAGGACAGGGGAGGGGGGATACAATGAGCAGTTCTTC
cdr3_aa: CASSPRTGEGGYNEQFF

clone_size: -
j_call: TRBJ1-4
d_call: -
v_call: TRBV9
cdr3_nt: TGTGCCAGCTCCACCCTGGGGGGGCCGGGGGAAAAACTGTTTTTT
cdr3_aa: CASSTLGGPGEKLFF

clone_size: -
j_call: TRBJ1-1
d_call: TRBD1
v_call: TRBV6-5
cdr3_nt: TGTGCCAGCAGTTGGCGCCAGGGGGCTGAAGCTTTCTTT
cdr3_aa: CASSWRQGAEAFF

clone_size: -
j_call: TRBJ2-1
d_call: -
v_call: TRBV2
cdr3_nt: TGTGCCAGCAACACAGGACGCGCAGTGGGTGAGCAGTTCTTC
cdr3_aa: CASNTGRAVGEQFF

clone_size: -
j_call: TRBJ2-1
d_call: -
v_call: TRBV25-1
cdr3_nt: TGTGCCAGCAGTGATCAGCTTGGAGGCAATGAGCAGTTCTTC
cdr3_aa: CASSDQLGGNEQFF

clone_size: -
j_call: TRBJ2-5
d_call: -
v_call: TRBV5-6
cdr3_nt: TGTGCCAGCAGCTTGGTGACCGGGGAGACCCAGTACTTC
cdr3_aa: CASSLVTGETQYF

clone_size: -
j_call: TRBJ1-2
d_call: TRBD1
v_call: TRBV2
cdr3_nt: TGTGCCAGCAGTCCCGACAGGGATCCTAACTATGGCTACACCTTC
cdr3_aa: CASSPDRDPNYGYTF

clone_size: -
j_call: TRBJ2-3
d_call: TRBD2
v_call: TRBV27
cdr3_nt: TGTGCCAGCAGTTTATCGGCAGGGAGGGATGTGGAAGATACGCAGTATTTT
cdr3_aa: CASSLSAGRDVEDTQYF

clone_size: -
j_call: TRBJ1-3
d_call: -
v_call: TRBV21-1
cdr3_nt: TGTGCCAGCAGCAAAGGCTCAGGGGGCTTAAGTCCCCACAGAAACACCATATATTTT
cdr3_aa: CASSKGSGGLSPHRNTIYF

clone_size: -
j_call: TRBJ2-6
d_call: -
v_call: TRBV29-1
cdr3_nt: TGCAGCGTTGGACAGGCGAGCTCTGGGGCCAACGTCCTGACTTTC
cdr3_aa: CSVGQASSGANVLTF

clone_size: -
j_call: TRBJ2-7
d_call: TRBD2
v_call: TRBV7-2
cdr3_nt: TGTGCCAGCAGCGCCCGGACTAGCGGGAGGATTGAGCAGTACTTC
cdr3_aa: CASSARTSGRIEQYF

clone_size: -
j_call: TRBJ2-1
d_call: TRBD1
v_call: TRBV5-4
cdr3_nt: TGTGCCAGCACCACCGGGACAGACTACAATGAGCAGTTCTTC
cdr3_aa: CASTTGTDYNEQFF

clone_size: -
j_call: TRBJ2-2
d_call: -
v_call: TRBV27
cdr3_nt: TGTGCCAGCAGTTTGACCACGACAGGGAGGACCGGGGAGCTGTTTTTT
cdr3_aa: CASSLTTTGRTGELFF

clone_size: -
j_call: TRBJ2-5
d_call: -
v_call: TRBV15
cdr3_nt: TGTGCCACCAGCCGCGGTGGGGCCCAGGGAGAGACCCAGTACTTC
cdr3_aa: CATSRGGAQGETQYF

clone_size: -
j_call: TRBJ2-1
d_call: TRBD1
v_call: TRBV18
cdr3_nt: TGTGCCAGCTCACCTGGACAGGGGGGTTACAATGAGCAGTTCTTC
cdr3_aa: CASSPGQGGYNEQFF

clone_size: -
j_call: TRBJ1-5
d_call: TRBD1
v_call: TRBV30
cdr3_nt: TGTGCCTGGAGTGCTCCGGGACAGGGTTGGGGCAATCAGCCCCAGCATTTT
cdr3_aa: CAWSAPGQGWGNQPQHF

clone_size: -
j_call: TRBJ2-3
d_call: TRBD1
v_call: TRBV7-7
cdr3_nt: TGTGCCAGCAGCTTAGACGAGGGGGCGGTGCAGTATTTT
cdr3_aa: CASSLDEGAVQYF